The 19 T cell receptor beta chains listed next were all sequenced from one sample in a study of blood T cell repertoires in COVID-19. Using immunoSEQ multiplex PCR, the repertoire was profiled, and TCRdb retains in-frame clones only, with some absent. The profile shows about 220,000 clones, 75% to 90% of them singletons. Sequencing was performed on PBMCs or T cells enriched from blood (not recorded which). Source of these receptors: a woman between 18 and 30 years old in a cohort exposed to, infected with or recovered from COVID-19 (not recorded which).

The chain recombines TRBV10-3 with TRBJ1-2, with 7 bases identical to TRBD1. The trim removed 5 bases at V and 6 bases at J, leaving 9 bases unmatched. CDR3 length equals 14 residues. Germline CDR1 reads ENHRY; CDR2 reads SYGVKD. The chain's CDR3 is CAISPQGLGDGYTF. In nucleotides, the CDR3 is TGTGCCATCAGTCCACAGGGGCTCGGCGATGGCTACACCTTC.

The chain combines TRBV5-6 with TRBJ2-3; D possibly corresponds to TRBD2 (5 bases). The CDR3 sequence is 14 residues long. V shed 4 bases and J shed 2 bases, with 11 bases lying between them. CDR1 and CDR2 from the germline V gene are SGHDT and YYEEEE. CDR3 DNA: TGTGCCAGCAGCCCGGACTTTAACACAGATACGCAGTATTTT. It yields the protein CASSPDFNTDTQYF.

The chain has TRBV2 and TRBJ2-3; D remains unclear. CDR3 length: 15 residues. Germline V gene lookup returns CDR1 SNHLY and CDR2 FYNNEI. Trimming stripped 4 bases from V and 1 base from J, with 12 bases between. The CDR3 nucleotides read TGTGCCAGCAGTGGAGGCCCTTGGGGCACAGATACGCAGTATTTT. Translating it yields CASSGGPWGTDTQYF.

The CDR3 region has the DNA TGCGCCAGCAGCTTCTCCGGGACAGGGGCGACCGGGGAGCTGTTTTTT. This encodes CASSFSGTGATGELFF. V and J are TRBV5-1 and TRBJ2-2, with 10 bases that match TRBD1. After removal of 2 bases from V and 5 bases from J, the junction contained 6 bases not matched to a gene. This CDR3 is built from 16 residues. Germline CDR1 reads SGHRS; CDR2 reads YFSETQ.

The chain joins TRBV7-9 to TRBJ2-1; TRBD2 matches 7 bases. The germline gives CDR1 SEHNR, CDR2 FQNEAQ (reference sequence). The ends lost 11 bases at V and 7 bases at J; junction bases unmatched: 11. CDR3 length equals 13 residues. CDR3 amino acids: CALSGRAANEQFF. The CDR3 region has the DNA TGTGCCTTGTCGGGGAGGGCCGCAAATGAGCAGTTCTTC.

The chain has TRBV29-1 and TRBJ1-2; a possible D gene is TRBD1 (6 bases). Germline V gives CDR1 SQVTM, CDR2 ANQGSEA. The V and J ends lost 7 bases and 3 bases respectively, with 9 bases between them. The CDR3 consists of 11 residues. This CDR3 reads CSGWTDYGYTF. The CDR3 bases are TGCAGCGGATGGACAGACTATGGCTACACCTTC.

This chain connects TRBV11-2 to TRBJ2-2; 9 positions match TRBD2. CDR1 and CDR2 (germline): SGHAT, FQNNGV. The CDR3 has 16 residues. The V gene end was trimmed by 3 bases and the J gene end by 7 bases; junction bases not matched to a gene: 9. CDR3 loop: CASSFFWRGGLGELFF. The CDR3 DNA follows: TGTGCCAGCAGCTTCTTCTGGCGGGGGGGCCTCGGGGAGCTGTTTTTT.

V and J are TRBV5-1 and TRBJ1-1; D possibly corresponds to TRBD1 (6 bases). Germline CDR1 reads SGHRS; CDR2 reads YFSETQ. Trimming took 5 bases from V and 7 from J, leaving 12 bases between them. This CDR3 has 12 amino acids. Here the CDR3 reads CASSQQGNEAFF. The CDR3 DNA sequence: TGCGCCAGCAGTCAACAGGGTAATGAAGCTTTCTTT. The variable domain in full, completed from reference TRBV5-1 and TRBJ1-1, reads KAGVTQTPRYLIKTRGQQVTLSCSPISGHRSVSWYQQTPGQGLQFLFEYFSETQRNKGNFPGRFSGRQFSNSRSEMNVSTLELGDSALYLCASSQQGNEAFFGQGTRLTVV.

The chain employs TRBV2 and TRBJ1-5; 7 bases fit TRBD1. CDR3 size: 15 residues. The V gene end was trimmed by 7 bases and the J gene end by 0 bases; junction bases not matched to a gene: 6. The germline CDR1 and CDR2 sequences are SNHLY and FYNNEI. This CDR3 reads CASNRGDHSNQPQHF. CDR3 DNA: TGTGCCAGCAACAGGGGAGACCATAGCAATCAGCCCCAGCATTTT.

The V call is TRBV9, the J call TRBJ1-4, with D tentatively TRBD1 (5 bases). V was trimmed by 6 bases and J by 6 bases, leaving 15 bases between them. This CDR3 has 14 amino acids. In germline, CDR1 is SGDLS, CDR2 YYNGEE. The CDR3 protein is CASTGTQGDEKLFF. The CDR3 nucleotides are TGTGCCAGCACCGGGACTCAAGGAGATGAAAAACTGTTTTTT.

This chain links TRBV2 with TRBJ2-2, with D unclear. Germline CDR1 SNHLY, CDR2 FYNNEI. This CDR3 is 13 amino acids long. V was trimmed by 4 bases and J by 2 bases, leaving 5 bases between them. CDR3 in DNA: TGTGCCAGCAGTGGACTTAACACCGGGGAGCTGTTTTTT. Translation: CASSGLNTGELFF.

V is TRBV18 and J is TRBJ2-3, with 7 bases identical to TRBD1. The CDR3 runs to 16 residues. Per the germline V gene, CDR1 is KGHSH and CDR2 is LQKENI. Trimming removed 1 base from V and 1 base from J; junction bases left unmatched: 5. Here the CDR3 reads CASSPRRDRGTDTQYF. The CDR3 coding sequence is TGTGCCAGCTCACCACGTCGGGACAGAGGCACAGATACGCAGTATTTT. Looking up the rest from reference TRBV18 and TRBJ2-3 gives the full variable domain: NAGVMQNPRHLVRRRGQEARLRCSPMKGHSHVYWYRQLPEEGLKFMVYLQKENIIDESGMPKERFSAEFPKEGPSILRIQQVVRGDSAAYFCASSPRRDRGTDTQYFGPGTRLTVL.

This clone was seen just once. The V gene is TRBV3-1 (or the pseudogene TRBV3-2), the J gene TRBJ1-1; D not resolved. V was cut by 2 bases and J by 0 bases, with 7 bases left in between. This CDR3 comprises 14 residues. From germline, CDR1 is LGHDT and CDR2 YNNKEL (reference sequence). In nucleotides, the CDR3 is TGTGCCAGCAGCCAACCTAATATGAACACTGAAGCTTTCTTT. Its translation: CASSQPNMNTEAFF.

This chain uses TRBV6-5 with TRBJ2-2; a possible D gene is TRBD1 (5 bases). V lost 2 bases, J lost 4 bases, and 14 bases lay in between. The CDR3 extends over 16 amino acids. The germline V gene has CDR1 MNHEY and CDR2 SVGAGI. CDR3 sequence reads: CASSYARVWTTGELFF. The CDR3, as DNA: TGTGCCAGCAGTTACGCCAGGGTTTGGACCACCGGGGAGCTGTTTTTT.

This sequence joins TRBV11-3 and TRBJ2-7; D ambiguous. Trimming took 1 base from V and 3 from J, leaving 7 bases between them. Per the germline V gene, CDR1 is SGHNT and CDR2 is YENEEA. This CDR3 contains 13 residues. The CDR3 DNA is TGTGCCAGCAGCTTAGGAGCCTTCTACGAGCAGTACTTC. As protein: CASSLGAFYEQYF.

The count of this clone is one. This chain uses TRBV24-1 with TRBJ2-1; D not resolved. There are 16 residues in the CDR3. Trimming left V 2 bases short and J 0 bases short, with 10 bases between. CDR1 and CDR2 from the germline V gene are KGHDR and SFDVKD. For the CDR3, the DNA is TGTGCCACCAGTGATTCTGACATTACCTCCTACAATGAGCAGTTCTTC. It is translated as CATSDSDITSYNEQFF.

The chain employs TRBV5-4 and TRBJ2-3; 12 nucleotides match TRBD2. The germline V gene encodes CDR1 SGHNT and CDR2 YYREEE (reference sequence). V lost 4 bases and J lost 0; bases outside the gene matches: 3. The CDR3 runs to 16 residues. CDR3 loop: CASSVGLAGSTDTQYF. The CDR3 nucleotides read TGTGCCAGCAGCGTCGGACTAGCGGGGAGCACAGATACGCAGTATTTT. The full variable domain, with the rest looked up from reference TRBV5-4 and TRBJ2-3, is ETGVTQSPTHLIKTRGQQVTLRCSSQSGHNTVSWYQQALGQGPQFIFQYYREEENGRGNFPPRFSGLQFPNYSSELNVNALELDDSALYLCASSVGLAGSTDTQYFGPGTRLTVL.

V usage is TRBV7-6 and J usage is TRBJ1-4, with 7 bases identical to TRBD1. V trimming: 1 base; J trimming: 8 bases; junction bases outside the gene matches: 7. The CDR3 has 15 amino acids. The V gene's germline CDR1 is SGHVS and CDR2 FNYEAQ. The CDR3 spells CASSLGGTGEEKLFF. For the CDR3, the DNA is TGTGCCAGCAGCTTAGGAGGCACAGGGGAAGAAAAACTGTTTTTT.

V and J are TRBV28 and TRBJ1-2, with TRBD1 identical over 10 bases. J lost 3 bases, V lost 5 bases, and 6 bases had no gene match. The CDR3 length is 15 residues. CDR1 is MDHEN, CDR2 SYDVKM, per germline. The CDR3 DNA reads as TGTGCCAGCAGTAGGAGACAGGGGGCGGACTATGGCTACACCTTC. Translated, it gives CASSRRQGADYGYTF.